The 10 T cell receptor beta chains in this list originate from one sample, sequenced in a study of TET2 disruption in CD19-targeted CAR T cells. Their antigen targets remain unknown. The data were produced by immunoSEQ multiplex PCR, yet TCRdb's version contains in-frame clones alone and is incomplete. The sample data list about 25,000 clones. Specified treatment: autologous CTL019 cells: CD19 CAR with 4-1BB and CD3 zeta domains. The sample was CD8- CAR+ T cells sorted from cultured blood T cells, taken for CD19 CAR T cell therapy. This sample's subset: CD8-negative CAR-positive T cells from the infusion product. These TCRs come from a man in his 70s with chronic lymphocytic leukemia.

On this clone itself: With the read ending 3 residues before the CDR3 end, the germline J gene is used to fill in that end. V is TRBV5-4 and J is TRBJ1-6; the match to TRBD1 covers 8 bases. The CDR3 covers 16 residues. Looked up from germline, CDR1 is SGHNT and CDR2 is YYREEE (reference sequence). J was trimmed by 3 bases and V by 3 bases; bases with no gene match: 5. The CDR3 protein is CASSSEGTGYNSPLHF. Partial CDR3 DNA: TGTGCCAGCAGCTCGGAGGGGACAGGCTATAATTCACCC.

A remark on this clone: Sequencing ends 3 residues short of the CDR3 end; the germline J gene provides the rest. The chain recombines TRBV6-1 with TRBJ2-5; D uncertain. The CDR3 loop spans 16 amino acids. The germline gives CDR1 MNHNS, CDR2 SASEGT. V was shortened by 1 base and J by 1 base, with 13 bases between the two germline ends. Partial CDR3 DNA: TGTGCCAGCAGTGAAGTGGGCCACCGTCCCCAAGAGACC. It translates to CASSEVGHRPQET. The CDR3 in its entirety is CASSEVGHRPQETQYF.

In the case of this clone: With the read ending 3 residues before the CDR3 end, the germline J gene is used to fill in that end. This chain links TRBV18 with TRBJ2-4; TRBD1 is a possible D gene (6 bases). The CDR3 runs to 14 residues. In germline, CDR1 is KGHSH, CDR2 LQKENI. CDR3 bases read: TGTGCCAGCTCACCAGCTGCGGACAGCCGGATT. It encodes CASSPAADSRI. The whole CDR3 sequence is CASSPAADSRIQYF.

About this clone: The CDR3 end is not reached by the read, which stops 3 residues before it; the germline J gene fills it in. Within the sample, other DNA sequences also encode this same CDR3. J is TRBJ1-6 and V is TRBV5-1, with 7 positions matching TRBD1. The CDR3 extends over 15 amino acids. In germline, CDR1 is SGHRS, CDR2 YFSETQ. The CDR3: CAGSAGQGDGSPLHF. The DNA read from the CDR3 is TGCGCTGGCAGCGCGGGGCAGGGGGATGGATCACCC. Combining the CDR3 with reference TRBV5-1 and TRBJ1-6 gives the whole variable domain KAGVTQTPRYLIKTRGQQVTLSCSPISGHRSVSWYQQTPGQGLQFLFEYFSETQRNKGNFPGRFSGRQFSNSRSEMNVSTLELGDSALYLCAGSAGQGDGSPLHFGNGTRLTVT.

With regard to this clone: The read finishes 3 residues shy of the CDR3 end, and the germline J gene is used to complete it. The chain carries TRBV7-6 and TRBJ1-2; D is perhaps TRBD1 (6 bases). Looked up from germline, CDR1 is SGHVS and CDR2 is FNYEAQ. CDR3 size: 15 residues. The sequenced CDR3 bases are TGTGCCAGCAGCTTAGGGGGGCAGGTCACCTACGAC. Translating it yields CASSLGGQVTYD. The whole CDR3 is CASSLGGQVTYDYTF. Looking up the rest from reference TRBV7-6 and TRBJ1-2 gives the full variable domain: GAGVSQSPRYKVTKRGQDVALRCDPISGHVSLYWYRQALGQGPEFLTYFNYEAQQDKSGLPNDRFSAERPEGSISTLTIQRTEQRDSAMYRCASSLGGQVTYDYTFGSGTRLTVV.

About this clone: The read ends 3 residues shy of where the CDR3 ends; the end is completed using the germline J gene. The chain employs TRBV5-6 and TRBJ1-2; D is unresolved. Germline CDR1 reads SGHDT; CDR2 reads YYEEEE. The CDR3 sequence is 13 residues long. CDR3 bases read: TGTGCCAGCAGCTTGACTGACACAGATACC. The encoded protein is CASSLTDTDT. The whole CDR3 protein is CASSLTDTDTYTF.

This clone ranks as medium-sized in terms of frequency. The read finishes 3 residues shy of the CDR3 end, and the germline J gene is used to complete it. The chain has TRBV29-1 and TRBJ2-3, with D possibly being TRBD1 (5 bases). The V and J ends lost 4 bases and 1 base respectively, with 6 bases between them. From germline, CDR1 is SQVTM and CDR2 ANQGSEA. The CDR3 has 12 residues. Incomplete CDR3 DNA: TGCAGCGTTGTCAGGGGCACAGATACG. It encodes CSVVRGTDT. The entire CDR3 protein is CSVVRGTDTQYF.

To note about this clone: Mismatch with germline at one junction end may stem from a read error. The identical CDR3 is also encoded by other nucleotide sequences in the sample. The covered CDR3 bases are TGCAGTGCTAGAGACCGGGACAGGGGGTCTCTCGGAAGAAACACT. Amino acid sequence: CSARDRDRGSLGRNT. The CDR3 as a whole reads CSARDRDRGSLGRNTIYF. V is TRBV20-1 and J is TRBJ1-3; 11 bases align to TRBD1. The sequence runs out 3 residues before the end of the CDR3; the remainder is reconstructed from the germline J gene. The germline CDR1 and CDR2 sequences are DFQATT and SNEGSKA (reference sequence). CDR3 length: 18 residues.

Concerning this clone: The CDR3 end is not reached by the read, which stops 3 residues before it; the germline J gene fills it in. The V gene is TRBV5-6, the J gene TRBJ2-3; TRBD1 agrees at 9 bases. The CDR3 extends over 14 amino acids. CDR1 and CDR2 (germline): SGHDT, YYEEEE. V gave up 5 bases and J gave up 3 bases; unmatched junction bases: 4. CDR3 in amino acids: CASRGQGRTDTQYF. The part of the CDR3 DNA that was read is TGTGCCAGCAGAGGACAGGGGCGTACAGATACG.

In the case of this clone: The read stops 3 residues short of the end of the CDR3; the missing end is completed from the germline J gene. This sequence joins TRBV5-5 and TRBJ2-1, with 9 bases matching TRBD1. V lost 4 bases and J lost 1; bases outside the gene matches: 3. The V gene's germline CDR1 is SGHKS and CDR2 YYEKEE (reference sequence). The CDR3 is 15 residues long. This CDR3 reads CASSVTGGSYNEQFF. The sequenced CDR3 bases are TGTGCCAGCAGCGTGACAGGGGGATCCTACAATGAG.